The 8 T cell receptor beta chains listed next were all sequenced from one sample in a study of response to subunit inactivated influenza vaccine. TCRdb passed the RT-PCR reads through MiXCR, listing each CDR3 protein once. The data show around 250,000 distinct CDR3 sequences, 12% seen once. Source: non-naive T cells sorted from PBMCs, taken 14 to 15 days before vaccination. All receptors come from a man aged 45-65 years who received an inactivated influenza vaccine.

A few counts support this clonotype. V is TRBV24-1 and J is TRBJ1-5, with D hard to call. The CDR3 runs to 13 residues. Trimming stripped 9 bases from V and 2 bases from J, with 10 bases between. Germline V gene data show CDR1 as KGHDR and CDR2 as SFDVKD. The CDR3 here is CATGSLGNQPQHF. CDR3 DNA: TGTGCCACCGGGTCATTGGGCAATCAGCCCCAGCATTTT.

The DNA of the CDR3 is TGTGCCAGCAGTCCAACGGATCGGGCCACCGGGGAGCTGTTTTTT. Protein product: CASSPTDRATGELFF. V is TRBV6-1 and J is TRBJ2-2; unclear D gene. This CDR3 contains 15 residues. Germline V CDR1 and CDR2: MNHNS, SASEGT. V lost 5 bases, J lost 4 bases, and 14 bases lay in between.

The count of this clonotype is one. This chain connects TRBV20-1 to TRBJ2-3; no clear D. This CDR3 has 14 residues. Trimming left V 0 bases short and J 1 base short, with 8 bases between. Germline values: CDR1 DFQATT, CDR2 SNEGSKA (reference sequence). The CDR3 region has the DNA TGCAGTGCTAGAGAGGTGGTTGGCACAGATACGCAGTATTTT. Translated, it gives CSAREVVGTDTQYF.

The chain carries TRBV10-3 and TRBJ2-3, with 12 positions matching TRBD2. This CDR3 has 15 amino acids. Germline V lookup: CDR1 ENHRY, CDR2 SYGVKD. Trimming took 6 bases from V and 5 from J; bases not matched to a gene: 6. The CDR3 sequence is CAIRSSGGAGDTQYF. In DNA, the CDR3 is TGTGCCATCAGATCTAGCGGGGGGGCCGGAGATACGCAGTATTTT.

About this clonotype itself: This may come from a read error, since a much larger clone is one base off. The genes are TRBV10-3 and TRBJ2-7; 7 bases align to TRBD1. Trimming at V came to 3 bases and at J to 5 bases, leaving 10 bases not matched to a gene. Germline CDR1 is ENHRY and CDR2 is SYGVKD. CDR3 length: 15 amino acids. This chain's CDR3 is CAISDPGQTGDEQYF. In DNA form, the CDR3 reads TGTGCCATCAGTGACCCGGGACAGACAGGCGACGAGCAGTACTTC.

V gene TRBV7-9 combines with J gene TRBJ1-2; D is unresolved. Germline loops: CDR1 SEHNR, CDR2 FQNEAQ (reference sequence). CDR3 length equals 15 residues. V was pared by 1 base and J by 2 bases, with 11 bases between. The CDR3 spells CASSLGRGINYGYTF. The CDR3 DNA sequence: TGTGCCAGCAGCTTAGGTCGCGGAATCAACTATGGCTACACCTTC.

The sample holds many counts of this clonotype. V gene TRBV4-2 combines with J gene TRBJ2-7; no reliable D call. The ends were cut back, 4 bases at V and 4 bases at J, with 11 bases in the middle. Germline lookup yields CDR1 LGHNA and CDR2 YNFKEQ. The CDR3 contains 13 residues. CDR3 in DNA: TGTGCCAGCAGCCCCCCTGACTCTTACGAGCAGTACTTC. Translating it yields CASSPPDSYEQYF.

This clonotype was seen a few times. V and J are TRBV6-5 and TRBJ2-3; 7 bases match TRBD2. The V segment lost 0 bases and the J segment 4 bases; nucleotides outside the gene matches: 7. This CDR3 has 16 residues. Germline CDR1 reads MNHEY; CDR2 reads SVGAGI. CDR3 bases: TGTGCCAGCAGTTACTCGGGCCTGGCGGGGGCAGATACGCAGTATTTT. It encodes CASSYSGLAGADTQYF.